The 26 T cell receptor beta chains below were found in one sample sequenced in a study of T-cell memory formation after mild COVID-19. In TCRdb, the 5' RACE reads were re-called with MiXCR into one record per CDR3 protein. The sample has around 500,000 distinct CDR3 sequences, about 18% seen once. Source material: PBMCs or a T cell subset sorted from them (not recorded which). All receptors derive from an adult woman who had mild COVID-19 (a few samples of this study predate the infection). Cell type and time point are not known.

The table lists this clonotype with a few counts. V is TRBV6-5 and J is TRBJ2-3; 11 positions match TRBD2. Germline V gene sequence: CDR1 MNHEY, CDR2 SVGAGI. This CDR3 comprises 17 residues. The V gene end was trimmed by 2 bases and the J gene end by 2 bases; junction bases not matched to a gene: 6. CDR3 sequence: CASSYRGLAAPTDTQYF. Written as DNA, the CDR3 is TGTGCCAGCAGTTACCGGGGACTAGCGGCACCCACAGATACGCAGTATTTT.

The sample holds a few counts of this clonotype. The chain employs TRBV24-1 and TRBJ2-5, with 9 bases that match TRBD2. Per germline, CDR1 KGHDR and CDR2 SFDVKD. CDR3 size: 17 residues. V gave up 1 base and J gave up 5 bases; unmatched junction bases: 10. The CDR3 sequence is CATSDFEAAGGIETQYF. DNA of the CDR3: TGTGCCACCAGTGATTTTGAGGCAGCGGGAGGAATCGAGACCCAGTACTTC.

This clonotype showed up many times. The chain has TRBV5-1 and TRBJ2-2; D assignment may be TRBD1 or TRBD2 (5 bases each). CDR1 is SGHRS, CDR2 YFSETQ, per germline. Trimming left V 4 bases short and J 5 bases short, with 15 bases between. The CDR3 is 15 amino acids. The CDR3 is CASSDGASRTGELFF. DNA for the CDR3: TGCGCCAGCAGCGACGGGGCCTCGAGGACCGGGGAGCTGTTTTTT.

The chain recombines TRBV4-1 with TRBJ1-2; 11 bases agree with TRBD1. The CDR3 runs 15 residues. The germline CDR1 and CDR2 sequences are MGHRA and YSYEKL. V gave up 1 base and J gave up 8 bases; unmatched junction bases: 6. For the CDR3, the DNA is TGCGCCAGCAGCCAAGTTCCCGGGACAGGGGGAGGCTACACCTTC. It specifies CASSQVPGTGGGYTF.

V gene TRBV20-1 combines with J gene TRBJ2-7; 10 nucleotides agree with TRBD1. Germline V gene sequence: CDR1 DFQATT, CDR2 SNEGSKA (reference sequence). This CDR3 has 12 residues. With V trimmed by 2 bases and J by 9 bases, 4 bases remained unmatched. The CDR3 DNA reads as TGCAGTGCTAGACCGACAGGGGGCGGGCAGTACTTC. This translates into CSARPTGGGQYF.

V and J are TRBV11-3 and TRBJ2-1, with 7 bases fitting TRBD2. The CDR3 loop spans 16 amino acids. The V gene end was trimmed by 3 bases and the J gene end by 4 bases; junction bases not matched to a gene: 9. The germline V gene has CDR1 SGHNT and CDR2 YENEEA. DNA for the CDR3: TGTGCCAGCAGCTTGTGGCGGGAGTTGATTTACAATGAGCAGTTCTTC. Amino acids: CASSLWRELIYNEQFF. The entire variable domain, with the rest obtained from reference TRBV11-3 and TRBJ2-1, is as follows: EAGVVQSPRYKIIEKKQPVAFWCNPISGHNTLYWYLQNLGQGPELLIRYENEEAVDDSQLPKDRFSAERLKGVDSTLKIQPAELGDSAVYLCASSLWRELIYNEQFFGPGTRLTVL.

This clonotype was seen a few times. The chain links TRBV12-3 or TRBV12-4 to TRBJ2-1; tentative D call: TRBD1 (5 bases). CDR3 length: 17 amino acids. Trimming pared 3 bases from V and 4 bases from J, leaving 19 bases between. The CDR3 sequence is CASSFWPPGHPYNEQFF. The CDR3 region has the DNA TGTGCCAGCAGTTTCTGGCCGCCAGGGCATCCGTACAATGAGCAGTTCTTC.

The J gene is TRBJ2-1, the V gene TRBV7-9, with TRBD1 matching over 7 bases. The length of the CDR3 is 14 residues. V was clipped by 5 bases and J by 5 bases; unmatched bases: 6. From germline, CDR1 is SEHNR and CDR2 FQNEAQ (reference sequence). The chain's CDR3 is CASSLSTGDNEQFF. CDR3 DNA: TGTGCCAGCAGCCTCTCAACAGGGGACAATGAGCAGTTCTTC.

This clonotype was detected ten times or more. V gene TRBV12-3 or TRBV12-4 combines with J gene TRBJ2-7, with D maybe TRBD1 (6 bases). The ends were cut back, 2 bases at V and 9 bases at J, with 11 bases in the middle. The CDR3 length is 12 residues. The CDR3 loop is CASSLPGQRQYF. DNA of the CDR3: TGTGCCAGCAGTTTACCAGGACAGCGGCAGTACTTC.

This clonotype came up a few times. Compared with germline, one end of the junction differs, possibly owing to a read error. The V gene is TRBV7-7, the J gene TRBJ2-5; D gene uncertain. Germline V gene lookup returns CDR1 SSHAT and CDR2 FNYEAQ (reference sequence). The CDR3 sequence is 14 residues long. CDR3 sequence reads: CASSLAPIQETQYF. CDR3 in DNA: TGTGCTAGCAGCTTAGCTCCCATCCAGGAGACCCAGTACTTC.

V and J are TRBV20-1 and TRBJ2-7; TRBD1 matches 7 bases. Germline V gene data show CDR1 as DFQATT and CDR2 as SNEGSKA (reference sequence). The CDR3 extends over 14 amino acids. Trimming took 3 bases from V and 2 from J; bases not matched to a gene: 7. The CDR3 protein is CSARGQRPTYEQYF. The CDR3 coding sequence is TGCAGTGCTAGGGGACAGCGGCCGACCTACGAGCAGTACTTC.

This clonotype was observed a few times. V is TRBV7-2 and J is TRBJ2-7; 7 bases are a match to TRBD2. The J segment lost 3 bases and the V segment lost 2 bases, leaving 7 bases of the junction unmatched. The germline gives CDR1 SGHTA, CDR2 FQGNSA. The CDR3 contains 15 residues. The CDR3 DNA follows: TGTGCCAGCAGCTTAAATCCGGCGGGAGTCTACGAGCAGTACTTC. Translating gives CASSLNPAGVYEQYF. Full variable domain (remainder filled in from reference TRBV7-2 and TRBJ2-7): GAGVSQSPSNKVTEKGKDVELRCDPISGHTALYWYRQSLGQGLEFLIYFQGNSAPDKSGLPSDRFSAERTGGSVSTLTIQRTQQEDSAVYLCASSLNPAGVYEQYFGPGTRLTVT.

This clonotype was detected a few times. The chain has TRBV29-1 and TRBJ2-5, with D perhaps TRBD1 (6 bases). The CDR3 has 12 residues. V was shortened by 4 bases and J by 1 base, with 7 bases between the two germline ends. Germline values: CDR1 SQVTM, CDR2 ANQGSEA. The CDR3 spells CSVGQAQETQYF. The CDR3 nucleotides are TGCAGCGTTGGACAGGCCCAAGAGACCCAGTACTTC.

The chain has TRBV6-5 and TRBJ2-1; TRBD2 agrees at 12 bases. The V gene end was trimmed by 6 bases and the J gene end by 10 bases; junction bases not matched to a gene: 7. The germline gives CDR1 MNHEY, CDR2 SVGAGI. The CDR3 spans 14 residues. The CDR3 region has the DNA TGTGCCAGCAGGAGGGGTACTAGCGGGAGGGAGCAGTTCTTC. Translated: CASRRGTSGREQFF.

Turning to this clonotype: At one end the junction does not follow the germline gene, possibly because of a read error. The chain is built from TRBV27 and TRBJ1-2; 7 positions match TRBD1. CDR1 is MNHEY and CDR2 is SMNVEV in the germline V gene (reference sequence). The CDR3 loop spans 13 amino acids. Here the CDR3 DNA reads TGCGCCGTGCTGGACAGGAGCTTCTATGGCTACACCTTC. This gives the protein CAVLDRSFYGYTF.

J is TRBJ2-1 and V is TRBV5-1; 9 positions match TRBD2. The germline CDR1 and CDR2 sequences are SGHRS and YFSETQ. V shed 4 bases and J 0 bases; nucleotides not matched to a gene: 11. The CDR3 extends over 18 amino acids. This CDR3 is CASSPGASGVSSYNEQFF. CDR3 bases: TGCGCCAGCAGCCCGGGAGCTAGCGGGGTCAGCTCCTACAATGAGCAGTTCTTC. Variable domain in full (rest from reference TRBV5-1 and TRBJ2-1): KAGVTQTPRYLIKTRGQQVTLSCSPISGHRSVSWYQQTPGQGLQFLFEYFSETQRNKGNFPGRFSGRQFSNSRSEMNVSTLELGDSALYLCASSPGASGVSSYNEQFFGPGTRLTVL.

This clonotype turned up a few times. The rearrangement joins TRBV5-6 to TRBJ1-3; TRBD1 might be the D (6 bases). V lost 4 bases to trimming and J lost 4 bases, with 9 bases between them. Germline-derived CDR1 and CDR2 are SGHDT and YYEEEE. The CDR3 consists of 13 residues. CDR3 protein: CASSTGQGNTIYF. The CDR3 DNA reads TGTGCCAGCAGCACCGGACAGGGAAACACCATATATTTT.

This clonotype was found a few times. The chain has TRBV20-1 and TRBJ2-2; 10 bases fit TRBD2. This CDR3 is built from 16 residues. The germline CDR1 and CDR2 sequences are DFQATT and SNEGSKA (reference sequence). Trimming took 0 bases from V and 6 from J; bases not matched to a gene: 7. The CDR3 DNA is TGCAGTGCTAGAGATCCCCTAGCGGGAGAGGCCGGGGAGCTGTTTTTT. It codes for CSARDPLAGEAGELFF.

This clonotype occurred a few times. This rearrangement joins TRBV20-1 to TRBJ2-1; possibly TRBD2 for D (6 bases). The germline gives CDR1 DFQATT, CDR2 SNEGSKA (reference sequence). The CDR3 loop spans 19 amino acids. V lost 1 base to trimming and J lost 0 bases, with 22 bases between them. This chain's CDR3 is CSARATFKPGLGSYNEQFF. The CDR3 nucleotides are TGCAGTGCTAGAGCCACTTTTAAACCGGGACTGGGCTCCTACAATGAGCAGTTCTTC.

This chain links TRBV20-1 with TRBJ1-2; TRBD1 aligns across 7 bases. The CDR3 length is 14 residues. Trimming at V came to 2 bases and at J to 4 bases, leaving 7 bases not matched to a gene. The germline gives CDR1 DFQATT, CDR2 SNEGSKA (reference sequence). The CDR3 region has the DNA TGCAGTGCTAGATTAAACTCAGGGGGCTATGGCTACACCTTC. Translating gives CSARLNSGGYGYTF.

This clonotype showed up many times. The gene calls are TRBV9 and TRBJ2-1; 10 nucleotides match TRBD2. CDR1 is SGDLS and CDR2 is YYNGEE in the germline V gene. V trimming: 4 bases; J trimming: 8 bases; junction bases outside the gene matches: 24. CDR3 length: 20 residues. CDR3 in DNA: TGTGCCAGCAGCCCCTCCACGAATGGGTGGACTAGCGGCCGAGTCGATGAGCAGTTCTTC. Translating it yields CASSPSTNGWTSGRVDEQFF.

This clonotype has only a few counts. This chain links TRBV5-4 with TRBJ2-1; 10 bases align to TRBD2. The length of the CDR3 is 14 residues. The V and J ends lost 2 bases and 7 bases, in that order; junction bases with no gene match: 3. The germline V gene encodes CDR1 SGHNT and CDR2 YYREEE (reference sequence). The CDR3 bases are TGTGCCAGCAGCTTCAGCGGGAGGGAGAATGAGCAGTTCTTC. Its translation: CASSFSGRENEQFF.

There are a few counts of this clonotype. The chain recombines TRBV7-9 with TRBJ2-5, with D perhaps given as TRBD1 or TRBD2 (6 bases each). The V gene's germline CDR1 is SEHNR and CDR2 FQNEAQ (reference sequence). This CDR3 contains 13 residues. The germline V and J ends were trimmed by 6 bases and 3 bases, with 11 bases remaining between them. CDR3 DNA: TGTGCCAGCAGTTCGAGGGGGGAAGAGACCCAGTACTTC. It specifies CASSSRGEETQYF.

There are many counts of this clonotype. CDR3 DNA: TGCGCCCCAGGAAACACTGAAGCTTTCTTT. It yields the protein CAPGNTEAFF. V is TRBV20-1 and J is TRBJ1-1; D is ambiguous. CDR3 length equals 10 residues. Germline assignment: CDR1 DFQATT and CDR2 SNEGSKA (reference sequence).

This clonotype has only a few counts. The CDR3 loop reads CASSFHGLDTQYF. The DNA of the CDR3 is TGTGCCAGCAGTTTCCACGGACTGGATACGCAGTATTTT. The V gene is TRBV27, the J gene TRBJ2-3, with D maybe TRBD2 (5 bases). The CDR3 is 13 residues long. Trimming pared 3 bases from V and 6 bases from J, leaving 10 bases between. Germline CDR1 MNHEY, CDR2 SMNVEV (reference sequence).

The sample holds a few counts of this clonotype. J is TRBJ2-2 and V is TRBV24-1; no firm D call. V was clipped by 1 base and J by 1 base, with 9 bases between them. The CDR3 sequence is 16 residues long. The V gene's germline CDR1 is KGHDR and CDR2 SFDVKD. The CDR3 DNA is TGTGCCACCAGTGATTTTGAGGCAGGGAACACCGGGGAGCTGTTTTTT. Translated: CATSDFEAGNTGELFF.